These 26 T cell receptor beta chains came from one sample sequenced in a study of blood T cell repertoires in COVID-19. The table came from immunoSEQ multiplex PCR; TCRdb's copy has only in-frame clones and leaves some out. This table holds about 110,000 clones, roughly nine tenths found once. The sequencing sample was made of peripheral blood. The receptors were sampled from a man aged 40-49 years with acute or convalescent COVID-19.

This rearrangement joins TRBV5-8 to TRBJ1-2; tentatively, D is TRBD1 (5 bases). Germline V gene sequence: CDR1 SGHTS, CDR2 YDEGEE. CDR3 length: 14 amino acids. V lost 2 bases and J lost 4, with 12 bases in between. DNA for the CDR3: TGTGCCAGCAGCTTTCATGGGGCAGGCTATGGCTACACCTTC. Its translation is CASSFHGAGYGYTF. The full variable domain, completed using reference TRBV5-8 and TRBJ1-2, is EAGVTQSPTHLIKTRGQQATLRCSPISGHTSVYWYQQALGLGLQFLLWYDEGEERNRGNFPPRFSGRQFPNYSSELNVNALELEDSALYLCASSFHGAGYGYTFGSGTRLTVV.

This clone was counted between two and nine times. V is TRBV12-3 or TRBV12-4 and J is TRBJ2-7, with 7 bases fitting TRBD1. V shed 5 bases, J shed 3 bases, and the junction held 1 base outside the gene matches. The CDR3 is 12 residues long. CDR3 sequence: CASSDRVYEQYF. The CDR3 nucleotides read TGTGCCAGCAGTGACAGGGTCTACGAGCAGTACTTC.

The chain carries TRBV5-4 and TRBJ1-3, with D possibly matching TRBD1 (5 bases). Deletions cut 0 bases from V and 4 bases from J, with 11 bases between. This CDR3 spans 15 amino acids. Germline assignment: CDR1 SGHNT and CDR2 YYREEE (reference sequence). The CDR3 sequence is CASSLGGDGGNTIYF. The CDR3 coding sequence is TGTGCCAGCAGCTTGGGGGGGGACGGCGGAAACACCATATATTTT.

The V gene is TRBV5-4, the J gene TRBJ2-2, with D perhaps matching TRBD1 (6 bases). Germline CDR1 is SGHNT and CDR2 is YYREEE (reference sequence). The V end lost 4 bases, the J end lost 3 bases, and 13 bases lay between the germline ends. CDR3 length: 15 residues. CDR3 coding DNA: TGTGCCAGCAGCGGCCTGGGGGCTGACACCGGGGAGCTGTTTTTT. Translation: CASSGLGADTGELFF. Full variable domain (missing parts from reference TRBV5-4 and TRBJ2-2): ETGVTQSPTHLIKTRGQQVTLRCSSQSGHNTVSWYQQALGQGPQFIFQYYREEENGRGNFPPRFSGLQFPNYSSELNVNALELDDSALYLCASSGLGADTGELFFGEGSRLTVL.

The chain uses TRBV27 and TRBJ1-5; D perhaps matches TRBD1 (5 bases). The CDR3 runs 15 residues. Germline lookup yields CDR1 MNHEY and CDR2 SMNVEV (reference sequence). V was cut by 0 bases and J by 5 bases, with 11 bases left in between. The CDR3 DNA follows: TGTGCCAGCAGTTTATCCTCAGGGTATCATCAGCCCCAGCATTTT. Protein product: CASSLSSGYHQPQHF.

V usage is TRBV6-1 and J usage is TRBJ2-1, with 7 bases aligning to TRBD1. The CDR3 is made up of 14 amino acids. CDR1 and CDR2 from the germline V gene are MNHNS and SASEGT. Losses at the gene ends were 4 bases for V and 6 bases for J; bases not matched to a gene: 6. The CDR3: CASSAGQIGNEQFF. DNA of the CDR3: TGTGCCAGCAGTGCGGGACAGATTGGCAATGAGCAGTTCTTC.

The rearrangement links TRBV7-2 to TRBJ1-1; D not certain. The CDR3 contains 12 residues. Trimming removed 1 base at V and 5 bases at J, with 5 bases between. Germline V gene lookup returns CDR1 SGHTA and CDR2 FQGNSA. The CDR3 DNA is TGTGCCAGCAGCTTAGTGAGGACTGAAGCTTTCTTT. Translated: CASSLVRTEAFF.

The chain recombines TRBV9 with TRBJ2-2; 10 nucleotides match TRBD2. Germline CDR1 and CDR2: SGDLS and YYNGEE. This CDR3 region has 13 residues. The CDR3 DNA is TGTGCGAGCGGGAGGGTGGTCACCGGGGAGCTGTTTTTT. This sequence encodes CASGRVVTGELFF.

The J gene is TRBJ2-1, the V gene TRBV27; weak D call: TRBD1 (5 bases). The CDR3 is 15 amino acids. From germline, CDR1 is MNHEY and CDR2 SMNVEV (reference sequence). V was trimmed by 8 bases and J by 0 bases, leaving 14 bases between them. This chain's CDR3 is CASGPDRSSYNEQFF. The CDR3 DNA is TGTGCCAGCGGCCCTGACAGAAGCTCCTACAATGAGCAGTTCTTC.

This sequence joins TRBV15 and TRBJ2-5, with TRBD2 matching 9 bases. Germline V gene lookup returns CDR1 LNHNV and CDR2 YYDKDF (reference sequence). The V and J ends lost 0 bases and 4 bases, in that order; junction bases with no gene match: 21. The length of the CDR3 is 21 residues. CDR3 sequence (DNA): TGTGCCACCAGCAGAGATACCCCGATGTCTAGCGGGACTAACCGGGGAGAGACCCAGTACTTC. It translates to CATSRDTPMSSGTNRGETQYF. The variable domain in full, with the rest retrieved from reference TRBV15 and TRBJ2-5, is DAMVIQNPRYQVTQFGKPVTLSCSQTLNHNVMYWYQQKSSQAPKLLFHYYDKDFNNEADTPDNFQSRRPNTSFCFLDIRSPGLGDTAMYLCATSRDTPMSSGTNRGETQYFGPGTRLLVL.

The rearrangement uses TRBV19 and TRBJ1-4; D is perhaps TRBD1 (5 bases). From germline, CDR1 is LNHDA and CDR2 SQIVND (reference sequence). CDR3 length: 17 residues. V lost 2 bases and J 3 bases, leaving 16 bases between the germline ends. CDR3 nucleotide sequence: TGTGCCAGTAGTATAAAAGCGGGACGGAACCCTAATGAAAAACTGTTTTTT. It yields the protein CASSIKAGRNPNEKLFF.

The chain links TRBV10-2 to TRBJ2-1, with a tentative D call TRBD2 (7 bases). Germline V gene sequence: CDR1 WSHSY, CDR2 SAAADI. Trimming cost V 6 bases and J 8 bases, with 17 bases left between them. The CDR3 is 14 amino acids. The CDR3 spells CASRTAGAGDEQFF. The CDR3 DNA reads TGCGCCAGCAGAACGGCGGGGGCCGGGGATGAGCAGTTCTTC.

This clone has more than one count but fewer than ten. V gene TRBV2 combines with J gene TRBJ1-3; maybe TRBD1 (6 bases). The CDR3 is 15 residues long. Trimming shortened V by 10 bases and J by 0 bases, and 16 bases separated the two germline ends. The V gene's germline CDR1 is SNHLY and CDR2 FYNNEI. In DNA, the CDR3 is TGTGCCACTCGACAGGCCCTCATCTCTGGAAACACCATATATTTT. This translates into CATRQALISGNTIYF.

Only a few counts were recorded for this clone. V gene TRBV19 combines with J gene TRBJ1-6, with TRBD1 matching 8 bases. Per the germline V gene, CDR1 is LNHDA and CDR2 is SQIVND (reference sequence). Trimming removed 5 bases from V and 4 bases from J; junction bases left unmatched: 7. The CDR3 sequence is 16 residues long. Here the CDR3 reads CASSGAGGAYNSPLHF. CDR3 coding DNA: TGTGCCAGTAGTGGGGCAGGGGGCGCATATAATTCACCCCTCCACTTT.

The chain couples TRBV7-2 to TRBJ2-3; 9 bases are shared with TRBD1. V shed 5 bases and J 3 bases; nucleotides not matched to a gene: 3. CDR1 is SGHTA, CDR2 FQGNSA, per germline. The CDR3 has 14 amino acids. The CDR3 sequence: CASSQQGATDTQYF. CDR3 nucleotides: TGTGCCAGCAGCCAACAGGGGGCAACAGATACGCAGTATTTT.

The gene calls are TRBV4-2 and TRBJ2-1, with TRBD2 matching over 11 bases. The CDR3 length is 17 residues. CDR1 is LGHNA and CDR2 is YNFKEQ in the germline V gene. V shed 2 bases and J 10 bases; nucleotides not matched to a gene: 13. CDR3 in amino acids: CASSQSSGTSGRIEQFF. CDR3 DNA: TGTGCCAGCAGCCAATCGTCCGGGACTAGCGGACGAATCGAGCAGTTCTTC.

This chain links TRBV5-1 with TRBJ1-2; D not certain. The germline CDR1 and CDR2 sequences are SGHRS and YFSETQ. The CDR3 consists of 15 residues. V shed 1 base and J shed 4 bases, with 14 bases lying between them. In DNA, the CDR3 is TGCGCCAGCAGCTTGTCCAGGACCAGCGGCTATGGCTACACCTTC. It translates to CASSLSRTSGYGYTF.

This sequence joins TRBV3-1 (or the pseudogene TRBV3-2) and TRBJ2-3; 12 bases agree with TRBD2. The CDR3 runs 17 residues. CDR1 is LGHDT, CDR2 YNNKEL, per germline (reference sequence). V was pared by 2 bases and J by 0 bases, with 3 bases of the junction left unmatched. The DNA of the CDR3 is TGTGCCAGCAGCCAAAGACTAGCGGGGGCTAGCACAGATACGCAGTATTTT. This gives the protein CASSQRLAGASTDTQYF.

The gene calls are TRBV30 and TRBJ1-2; 8 nucleotides align to TRBD1. This CDR3 contains 12 residues. V dropped 5 bases and J dropped 6; count of bases not matched to a gene: 5. Germline lookup yields CDR1 GTSNPN and CDR2 SVGIG (reference sequence). The CDR3: CAWVDREDGYTF. The CDR3 coding sequence is TGTGCCTGGGTGGACAGGGAGGATGGCTACACCTTC.

The chain carries TRBV30 and TRBJ1-4; 7 bases are shared with TRBD1. The CDR3 covers 15 residues. Germline CDR1 reads GTSNPN; CDR2 reads SVGIG (reference sequence). J was trimmed by 8 bases and V by 0 bases; bases with no gene match: 9. The CDR3 DNA reads as TGTGCCTGGAGTGTATCGTATGGGACAGTAGAAAAACTGTTTTTT. Amino acids: CAWSVSYGTVEKLFF.

The chain joins TRBV19 to TRBJ1-2, with 7 bases lining up with TRBD1. CDR3 length: 15 residues. The germline V gene encodes CDR1 LNHDA and CDR2 SQIVND (reference sequence). The trim removed 2 bases at V and 8 bases at J, leaving 11 bases unmatched. CDR3 sequence (DNA): TGTGCCAGTAGTATAACGGGACAGCCCCTTCGAGGCTACACCTTC. Translated, it gives CASSITGQPLRGYTF.

The chain links TRBV6-2 or TRBV6-3 to TRBJ1-6; D not resolved. The CDR3 runs to 17 residues. V lost 4 bases and J lost 0, with 13 bases in between. Germline V gives CDR1 MNHEY, CDR2 SVGEGT. The CDR3 region is CASSWMAASSYNSPLHF. For the CDR3, the DNA is TGTGCCAGCAGTTGGATGGCGGCCAGCTCCTATAATTCACCCCTCCACTTT.

The CDR3 sequence is CASSPTPDSSMGYTF. CDR3 bases: TGCGCCAGCAGCCCTACCCCGGACAGTTCTATGGGCTACACCTTC. The chain joins TRBV4-1 to TRBJ1-2; D may be TRBD1 (6 bases). Trimming cost V 4 bases and J 8 bases, with 20 bases left between them. CDR1 and CDR2 from the germline V gene are MGHRA and YSYEKL. This CDR3 has 15 residues.

The chain is built from TRBV5-5 and TRBJ1-1; possible D gene TRBD1, 6 bases. The V gene lost 3 bases and the J gene lost 0 bases, with 12 bases spanning the gap. The CDR3 extends over 15 amino acids. The V gene's germline CDR1 is SGHKS and CDR2 YYEKEE (reference sequence). The CDR3 reads CASSWTAAMNTEAFF. The CDR3 DNA reads TGTGCCAGCAGCTGGACAGCCGCAATGAACACTGAAGCTTTCTTT.

The chain joins TRBV4-2 to TRBJ2-7; TRBD2 agrees at 9 bases. The CDR3 loop spans 15 amino acids. V dropped 4 bases and J dropped 7; count of bases not matched to a gene: 11. The germline V gene encodes CDR1 LGHNA and CDR2 YNFKEQ. CDR3 sequence reads: CASSLGLASSREQYF. As DNA, the CDR3 is TGTGCCAGCAGCCTAGGACTAGCGTCTTCTCGGGAGCAGTACTTC.

V and J are TRBV13 and TRBJ2-3; 7 nucleotides agree with TRBD2. This CDR3 has 13 residues. Trimming removed 5 bases from V and 5 bases from J; junction bases left unmatched: 4. From germline, CDR1 is PRHDT and CDR2 FYEKMQ (reference sequence). The CDR3 nucleotides read TGTGCCAGCAGCCCTTTAGCGGGAGATACGCAGTATTTT. Protein product: CASSPLAGDTQYF.